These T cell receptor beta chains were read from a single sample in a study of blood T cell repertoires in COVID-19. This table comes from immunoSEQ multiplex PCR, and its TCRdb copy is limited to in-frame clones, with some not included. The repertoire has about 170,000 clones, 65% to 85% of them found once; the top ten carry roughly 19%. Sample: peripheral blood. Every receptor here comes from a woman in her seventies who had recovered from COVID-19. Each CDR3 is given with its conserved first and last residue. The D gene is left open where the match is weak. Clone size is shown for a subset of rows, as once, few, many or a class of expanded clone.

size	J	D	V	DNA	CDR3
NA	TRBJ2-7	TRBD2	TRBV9	TGTGCCAGCTCCCGGGGGGGGGCTGTGAACGAGCAGTACTTC	CASSRGGAVNEQYF
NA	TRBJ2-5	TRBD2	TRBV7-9	TGTGCCAGCAGCCCCCGGGGAGGGCTAGAGACCCAGTACTTC	CASSPRGGLETQYF
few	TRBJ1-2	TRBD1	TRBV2	TGTGCCAGCAACCGGTGGCAGGGGGCGGGCTACACCTTC	CASNRWQGAGYTF
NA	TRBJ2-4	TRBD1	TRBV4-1	TGCGCCAGCAGCCGCCCCGGGACAGGGCCGAGAAACATTCAGTACTTC	CASSRPGTGPRNIQYF
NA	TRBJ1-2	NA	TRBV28	TGTGCCACCACTGAACGGGGGAAGAGGGGCTACACCTTC	CATTERGKRGYTF
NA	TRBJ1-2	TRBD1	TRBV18	TGTGCCAGCTCACCGACAGGGCGGTATGGCTACACCTTC	CASSPTGRYGYTF
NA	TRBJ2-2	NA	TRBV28	TGTGCCAGCAGTTTAAGGGGGACCTGGGAGCTGTTTTTT	CASSLRGTWELFF
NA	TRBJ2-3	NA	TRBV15	TGTGCCACCAGCAGAGCCGGGCGGGCGAACACAGATACGCAGTATTTT	CATSRAGRANTDTQYF
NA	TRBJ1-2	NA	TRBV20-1	TGCAGTGCTGCCGGGGGCTATGGCTACACCTTC	CSAAGGYGYTF
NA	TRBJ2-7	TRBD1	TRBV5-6	TGTGCCAGCAGCCGCCGAGACAGGGGGCCCCATCGCGACGAGCAGTACTTC	CASSRRDRGPHRDEQYF
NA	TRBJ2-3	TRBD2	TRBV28	TGTGCCAGCAGTCCACCGGGACTAGCTGTAGATACGCAGTATTTT	CASSPPGLAVDTQYF
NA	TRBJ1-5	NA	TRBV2	TGTGCCAGCACGCTGGGGCGGTCCAGCAATCAGCCCCAGCATTTT	CASTLGRSSNQPQHF